This is a list of T cell receptor beta chains from one sample in a study of blood T cell repertoires in COVID-19. Method: immunoSEQ multiplex PCR; TCRdb's copy keeps in-frame clones and lacks some. This table has 200,000 to 250,000 clones, roughly 80% appearing once. Sample: PBMCs or T cells enriched from blood (not recorded which). Receptor source: a woman in her thirties or forties who had been exposed to COVID-19. Both conserved end residues are part of each CDR3. The D gene is left open where the match is weak. The size entry is marked missing in some rows and otherwise reads once, few, many or a size class.

-	TRBV10-3	-	TRBJ1-1	TGTGCCATCAGTGAGGTGGCAGAGGCTGAAGCTTTCTTT	CAISEVAEAEAFF
-	TRBV14	TRBD1	TRBJ1-2	TGTGCCAGCAGCCCACTGACAGGGTCCTATGGCTACACCTTC	CASSPLTGSYGYTF
-	TRBV29-1	-	TRBJ2-1	TGCAGCGCGGGACGGAAGAGGGTCAATGAGCAGTTCTTC	CSAGRKRVNEQFF
-	TRBV6-6	TRBD1	TRBJ1-2	TGTGCCAGCAGTCGCACCTCCGGGACAGGGGATCAGGGAGGGGGCTACACCTTC	CASSRTSGTGDQGGGYTF
-	TRBV4-3	TRBD2	TRBJ2-1	TGCGCCAGCAGCCAAGTTGCGGGGGGCTACAATGAGCAGTTCTTC	CASSQVAGGYNEQFF
-	TRBV7-9	-	TRBJ1-2	TGTGCCAGCAACCGGCAGGGGCCCGCACTTAACTATGGCTACACCTTC	CASNRQGPALNYGYTF
-	TRBV5-6	TRBD2	TRBJ2-1	TGTGCCAGCAGCCGGGGGGACAATGAGCAGTTCTTC	CASSRGDNEQFF
-	TRBV2	TRBD1	TRBJ2-6	TGTGCCAGCAGTGATGATGGGACAGGGCTGGCAGGGGCCAACGTCCTGACTTTC	CASSDDGTGLAGANVLTF
many	TRBV29-1	TRBD1	TRBJ1-3	TGCAGCGTTGAGACAGGGGCCCTTGGAAACACCATATATTTT	CSVETGALGNTIYF
-	TRBV2	TRBD2	TRBJ2-1	TGTGCCAGCAGTGTGACGGGGGGGTCTTACAATGAGCAGTTCTTC	CASSVTGGSYNEQFF
few	TRBV19	TRBD1	TRBJ1-2	TGTGCCAGTAGTATCGGGACAGGTTATGGCTACACCTTC	CASSIGTGYGYTF
-	TRBV19	TRBD1	TRBJ1-3	TGTGCCAGTGCTCGAGAGCGAAGATTAAACAGGGGCTCTGGAAACACCATATATTTT	CASARERRLNRGSGNTIYF
-	TRBV10-3	TRBD1	TRBJ2-7	TGTGCCATCAGGGGGGACAGGGGGATCTACGAGCAGTACTTC	CAIRGDRGIYEQYF
-	TRBV2	-	TRBJ1-5	TGTGCCAGCAGTGAAGGGGCAGGGCATCAGCCCCAGCATTTT	CASSEGAGHQPQHF
-	TRBV24-1	-	TRBJ1-5	TGTGCCACCAGTGATAGTAGTTTTAATCAGCCCCAGCATTTT	CATSDSSFNQPQHF
-	TRBV28	-	TRBJ2-7	TGTGCCAGCAGTCACAATATGGGCGCAAGATACGAGCAGTACTTC	CASSHNMGARYEQYF
-	TRBV6-5	TRBD2	TRBJ2-1	TGTGCCAGCAGTTACTCGAGTCCGGGGGGGAGGAATGAGCAGTTCTTC	CASSYSSPGGRNEQFF
-	TRBV6-2/TRBV6-3	TRBD1	TRBJ1-5	TGTGCCAGCAGTAAGCGACAGGGGGCAGGCAATCAGCCCCAGCATTTT	CASSKRQGAGNQPQHF
-	TRBV4-2	-	TRBJ2-1	TGTGCCAGCAGCCATGGGGGGGCCAGCGGGGATTACAATGAGCAGTTCTTC	CASSHGGASGDYNEQFF
-	TRBV7-2	TRBD1	TRBJ2-3	TGTGCCAGCAGCCCTGCAGGGACAGAGAACACAGATACGCAGTATTTT	CASSPAGTENTDTQYF
few	TRBV6-2/TRBV6-3	TRBD1	TRBJ2-7	TGTGCCAGCAGCGAAGACGGGACAGGGGCTTACGAGCAGTACTTC	CASSEDGTGAYEQYF
-	TRBV20-1	TRBD2	TRBJ2-5	TGCAGTGCTAGTGAACCGGGACTAGCGGGGGTCCAAGAGACCCAGTACTTC	CSASEPGLAGVQETQYF
-	TRBV6-1	-	TRBJ2-2	TGTGCCAGCAGTGAAGGCCTTACAACGAACACCGGGGAGCTGTTTTTT	CASSEGLTTNTGELFF
-	TRBV14	TRBD1	TRBJ1-4	TGTGCCAGCAGCCAAGAATTAACAGGGGGTTCGGGACTGTTTTTT	CASSQELTGGSGLFF
-	TRBV19	-	TRBJ2-4	TGTGCCAGTAGTACCCTAGGGAGCCTAGCCAAAAACATTCAGTACTTC	CASSTLGSLAKNIQYF
-	TRBV7-2	TRBD1	TRBJ2-7	TGTGCCAGCAGCTTTGACGGCAGGGGGGAGCAGTACTTC	CASSFDGRGEQYF
-	TRBV7-8	-	TRBJ1-4	TGTGCCAGCAGCTTAGAGTCGGTTGGTGAAAAACTGTTTTTT	CASSLESVGEKLFF
-	TRBV21-1	-	TRBJ1-1	TGTGCCAGCACCTCGGGTGTGGCAGGGGCTTTCTTT	CASTSGVAGAFF
-	TRBV6-5	-	TRBJ1-1	TGTGCCAGTGGGGGGTCCCTCCCGCCGGAGGAAGCTTTCTTT	CASGGSLPPEEAFF
-	TRBV19	TRBD1	TRBJ1-2	TGTGCCAGTAGTACCTACACAAAGACAGGGGACACCTTC	CASSTYTKTGDTF
-	TRBV6-6	TRBD1	TRBJ1-2	TGTGCCAGCAGTACAAGGGACAGGTTTTTTCTCTTC	CASSTRDRFFLF
once	TRBV5-4	-	TRBJ1-2	TGTGCCAGCAGCCAAGGACAAGATAACTATGGCTACACCTTC	CASSQGQDNYGYTF
-	TRBV5-8	TRBD2	TRBJ2-3	TGTGCCAGCAGCGTTCTAGCGGGCACAGATACGCAGTATTTT	CASSVLAGTDTQYF
-	TRBV4-1	-	TRBJ1-3	TGCGCCAGCAGCCAAGAGGGGGGACCGAACTCTGGTGGAAACACCATATATTTT	CASSQEGGPNSGGNTIYF
-	TRBV28	TRBD1	TRBJ1-2	TGTGCCAGCAGTTTATGGGATTTCCCGGGACAGGCCTATGGCTACACCTTC	CASSLWDFPGQAYGYTF
-	TRBV5-6	-	TRBJ1-1	TGTGCCAGCAGCGATACAGGGAACACTGAAGCTTTCTTT	CASSDTGNTEAFF
once	TRBV29-1	-	TRBJ2-7	TGCAGCGTTGCGATGGCGGGTTACTCCTACGAGCAGTACTTC	CSVAMAGYSYEQYF
-	TRBV7-2	-	TRBJ2-1	TGTGCCAGCAGCTTACGTAACAATGAGCAGTTCTTC	CASSLRNNEQFF